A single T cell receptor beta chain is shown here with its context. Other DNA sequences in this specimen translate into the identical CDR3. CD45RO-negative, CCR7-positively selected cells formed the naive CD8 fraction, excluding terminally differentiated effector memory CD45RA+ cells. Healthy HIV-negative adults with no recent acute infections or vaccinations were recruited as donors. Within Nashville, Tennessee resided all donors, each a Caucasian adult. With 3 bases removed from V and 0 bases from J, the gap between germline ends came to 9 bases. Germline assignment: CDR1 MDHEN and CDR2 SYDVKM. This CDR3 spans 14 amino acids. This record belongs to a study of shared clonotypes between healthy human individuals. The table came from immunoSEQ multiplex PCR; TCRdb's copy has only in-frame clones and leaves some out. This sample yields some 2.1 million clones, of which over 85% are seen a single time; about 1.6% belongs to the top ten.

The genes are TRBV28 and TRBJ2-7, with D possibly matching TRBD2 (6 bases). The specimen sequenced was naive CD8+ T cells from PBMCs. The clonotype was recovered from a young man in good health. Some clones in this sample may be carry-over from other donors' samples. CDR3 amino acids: CASSFSGSSYEQYF. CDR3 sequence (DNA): TGTGCCAGCAGTTTCTCCGGGAGCTCCTACGAGCAGTACTTC.